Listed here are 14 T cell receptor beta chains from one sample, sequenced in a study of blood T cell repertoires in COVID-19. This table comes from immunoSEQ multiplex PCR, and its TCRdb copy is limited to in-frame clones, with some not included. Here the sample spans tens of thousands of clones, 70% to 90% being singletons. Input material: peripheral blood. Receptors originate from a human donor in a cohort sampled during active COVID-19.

CDR3 residues: CASSMKGGRNTGELFF. CDR3 in DNA: TGTGCCAGTAGTATGAAGGGGGGGCGGAACACCGGGGAGCTGTTTTTT. The V gene is TRBV19, the J gene TRBJ2-2, with D perhaps TRBD2 (7 bases). This CDR3 contains 16 residues. The V end was cut by 3 bases, the J end by 1 base, with 12 bases between. Looked up from germline, CDR1 is LNHDA and CDR2 is SQIVND (reference sequence).

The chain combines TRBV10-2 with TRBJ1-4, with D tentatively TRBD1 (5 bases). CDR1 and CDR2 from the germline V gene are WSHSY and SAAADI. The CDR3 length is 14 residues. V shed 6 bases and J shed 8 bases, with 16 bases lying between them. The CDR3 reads CASRTQGSGEKLFF. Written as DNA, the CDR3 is TGCGCCAGCAGGACCCAGGGCTCAGGGGAAAAACTGTTTTTT.

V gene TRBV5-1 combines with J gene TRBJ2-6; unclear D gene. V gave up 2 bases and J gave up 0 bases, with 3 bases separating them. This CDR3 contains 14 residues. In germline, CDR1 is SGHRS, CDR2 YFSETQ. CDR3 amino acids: CASSFSSGANVLTF. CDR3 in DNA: TGCGCCAGCAGCTTTAGCTCTGGGGCCAACGTCCTGACTTTC.

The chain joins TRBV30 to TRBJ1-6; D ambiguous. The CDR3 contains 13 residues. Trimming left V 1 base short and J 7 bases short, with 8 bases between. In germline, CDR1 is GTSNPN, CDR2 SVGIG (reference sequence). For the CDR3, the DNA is TGTGCCTGGAGTGGGCAACGCAATTCACCCCTCCACTTT. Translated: CAWSGQRNSPLHF.

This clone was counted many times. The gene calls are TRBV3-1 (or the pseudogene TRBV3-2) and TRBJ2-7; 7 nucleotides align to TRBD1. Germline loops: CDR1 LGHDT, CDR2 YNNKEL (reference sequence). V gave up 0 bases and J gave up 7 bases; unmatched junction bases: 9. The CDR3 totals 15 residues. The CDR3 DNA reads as TGTGCCAGCAGCCAAGACTATTACAGGGGTAGGGAGCAGTACTTC. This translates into CASSQDYYRGREQYF.

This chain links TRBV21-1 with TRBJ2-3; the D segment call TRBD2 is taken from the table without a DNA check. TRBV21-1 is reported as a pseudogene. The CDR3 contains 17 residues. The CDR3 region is CASSTESLAGGEDTQYF. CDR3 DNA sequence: TGTGCCAGCAGCACCGAATCCCTAGCGGGGGGCGAAGATACGCAGTATTTT.

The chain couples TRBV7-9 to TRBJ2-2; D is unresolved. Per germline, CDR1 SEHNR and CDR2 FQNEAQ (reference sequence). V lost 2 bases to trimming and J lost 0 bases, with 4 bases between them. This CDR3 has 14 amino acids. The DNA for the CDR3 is TGTGCCAGCAGCTTAACGGCGAACACCGGGGAGCTGTTTTTT. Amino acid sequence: CASSLTANTGELFF.

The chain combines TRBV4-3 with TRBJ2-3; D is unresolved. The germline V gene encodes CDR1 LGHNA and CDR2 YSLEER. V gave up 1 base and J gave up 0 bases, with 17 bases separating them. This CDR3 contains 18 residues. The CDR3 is CASSQVPSYTPSTDTQYF. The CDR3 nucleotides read TGCGCCAGCAGCCAAGTCCCTTCTTACACGCCTAGCACAGATACGCAGTATTTT.

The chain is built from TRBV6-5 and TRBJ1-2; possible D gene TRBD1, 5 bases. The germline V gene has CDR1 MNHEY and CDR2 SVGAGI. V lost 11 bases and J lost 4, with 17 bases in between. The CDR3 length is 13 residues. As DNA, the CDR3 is TGTGCCGCCCAAAGACAGTCGCCCTATGGCTACACCTTC. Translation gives CAAQRQSPYGYTF.

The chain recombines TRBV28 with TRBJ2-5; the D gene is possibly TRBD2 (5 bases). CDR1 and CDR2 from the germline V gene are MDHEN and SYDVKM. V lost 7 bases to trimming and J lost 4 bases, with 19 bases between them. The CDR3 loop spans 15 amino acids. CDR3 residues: CASTPGRAFGETQYF. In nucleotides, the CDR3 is TGTGCCAGCACCCCCGGGCGGGCGTTCGGAGAGACCCAGTACTTC.

CDR3 coding DNA: TGTGCCAGCAGCCTACCACAGGATCTGGGCTACACCTTC. Translating gives CASSLPQDLGYTF. The chain joins TRBV3-1 (or the pseudogene TRBV3-2) to TRBJ1-2, with a tentative D call TRBD1 (5 bases). Germline CDR1 is LGHDT and CDR2 is YNNKEL (reference sequence). Trimming removed 4 bases at V and 8 bases at J, with 14 bases between. The CDR3 length is 13 residues.

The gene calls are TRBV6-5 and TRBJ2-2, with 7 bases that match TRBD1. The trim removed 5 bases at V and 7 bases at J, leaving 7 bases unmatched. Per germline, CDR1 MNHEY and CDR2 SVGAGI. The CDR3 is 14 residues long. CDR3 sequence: CASSNGQEVGELFF. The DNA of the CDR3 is TGTGCCAGCAGTAATGGACAGGAGGTCGGGGAGCTGTTTTTT.

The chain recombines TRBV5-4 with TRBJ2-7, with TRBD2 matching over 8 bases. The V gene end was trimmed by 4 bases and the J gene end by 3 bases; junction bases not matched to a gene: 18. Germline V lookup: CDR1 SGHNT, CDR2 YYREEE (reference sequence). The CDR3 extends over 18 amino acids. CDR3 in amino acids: CASSTPTSGGLKHYEQYF. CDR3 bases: TGTGCCAGCAGCACCCCCACCAGCGGGGGCCTCAAACACTACGAGCAGTACTTC.

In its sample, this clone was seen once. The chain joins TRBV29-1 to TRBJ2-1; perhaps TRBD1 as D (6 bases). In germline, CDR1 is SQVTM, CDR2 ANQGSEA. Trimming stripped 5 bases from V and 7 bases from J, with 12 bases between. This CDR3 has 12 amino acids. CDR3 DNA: TGCAGCGTTCCGACAGGATCTAATGAGCAGTTCTTC. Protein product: CSVPTGSNEQFF.